This T cell receptor (beta chain) derives from a study of blood T cell repertoires in COVID-19 (dated by TCRdb to 2018 to 2020). General notes on the study: The collaborator samples originated in the United States, Italy and Spain and spanned the acute and convalescent phases of COVID-19. The material from the prospective study consisted of cDNA or gDNA derived from T cells, B-cell-depleted T cells, or PBMCs. Deeply sampled blood TCRbeta repertoires from subjects exposed to, actively infected with, or recovered from COVID-19 were included in the dataset. The samples were drawn from two sources: the first 160 participants of the ongoing ImmuneRACE study, and fewer than 1,500 subjects contributed by 6 global collaborators. The repertoires were released in a freely available public database meant as a resource for research on the immune response to SARS-CoV-2. Where available, HLA class I and class II types were obtained from metadata supplied by the sample provider rather than from assay-based typing. Sample metadata almost always included a de-identified subject ID, COVID-19 status, age in years and sex.

As regards this clone: The specificity of this receptor is unknown. Base qualities are not at hand, and no much larger clone is one base apart.

Overall results and qualifications from the work: Clinical and demographic metadata were provided uncurated, with the amount varying by source and participant.

TCRbeta CDR3 regions were amplified from genomic DNA using the immunoSEQ Assay, a bias-controlled multiplex PCR. Per the authors' processing: Within the assay, amplification of reference gene primers was used to estimate how many nucleated cells each sample contained. Sequence reads were collapsed and filtered to measure the absolute abundance of every unique TCRbeta CDR3 rearrangement. For each sample, productive Simpson clonality was calculated by taking the square root of Simpson's diversity index across productive rearrangements. TCRdb retrieved this table from immuneACCESS and kept in-frame rearrangements only. Not all clones are present; in checked studies, unresolved V genes account for under half, and no reason is known for the remainder. That table furnishes V, J and clone size, whereas the DNA furnished D and trimming. The sample table shows about 150,000 clones, and just under 80% are seen once. Of the sample, 11% to 15% falls within the top ten clones.

Collaborating institutions collected whole blood in K2EDTA tubes following their own protocols. For TCRbeta analysis, collaborators shipped samples in one of three forms: frozen whole blood, isolated PBMCs, or DNA extracted from either of those sample types. CDR1 is given as MNHNS and CDR2 as SASEGT, both from the germline V gene. From the cysteine through the phenylalanine, the CDR3 covers 14 amino acids. Only the CDR3 part of the read is kept: 42 bases, read in frame from the first base. Ends trimmed: V by 3 bases, J by 2 bases; bases unmatched to a gene: 3. The sequencing sample was made of peripheral blood. The rearranged chain carries TRBV6-1 and TRBJ1-2; TRBD1 lines up with 7 middle nucleotides. This receptor was identified in an elderly woman with acute or convalescent COVID-19. Read as DNA, the sequence is TGTGCCAGCAGTGAGACAGGGACAAACTATGGCTACACCTTC. Translated, it gives CASSETGTNYGYTF.